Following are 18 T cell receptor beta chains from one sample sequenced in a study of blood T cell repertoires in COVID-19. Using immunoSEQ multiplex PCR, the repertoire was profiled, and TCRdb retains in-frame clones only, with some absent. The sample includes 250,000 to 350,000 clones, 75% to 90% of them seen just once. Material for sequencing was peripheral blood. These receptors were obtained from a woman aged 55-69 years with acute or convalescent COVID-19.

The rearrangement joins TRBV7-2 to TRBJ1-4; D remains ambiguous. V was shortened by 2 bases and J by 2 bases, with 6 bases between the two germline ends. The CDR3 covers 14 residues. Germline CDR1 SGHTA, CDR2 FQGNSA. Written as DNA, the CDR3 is TGTGCCAGCAGCTTACTAACTACTAATGAAAAACTGTTTTTT. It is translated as CASSLLTTNEKLFF.

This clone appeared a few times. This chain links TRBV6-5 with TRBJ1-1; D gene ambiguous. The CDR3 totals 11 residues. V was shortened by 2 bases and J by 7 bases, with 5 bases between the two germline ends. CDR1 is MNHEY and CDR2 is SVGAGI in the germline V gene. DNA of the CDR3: TGTGCCAGCAGTTACGACAATGAAGCTTTCTTT. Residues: CASSYDNEAFF.

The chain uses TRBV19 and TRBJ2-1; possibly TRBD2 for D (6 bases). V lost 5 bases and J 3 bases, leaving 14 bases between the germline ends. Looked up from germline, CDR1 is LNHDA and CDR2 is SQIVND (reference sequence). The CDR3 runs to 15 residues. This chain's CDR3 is CASSPPGLGYNEQFF. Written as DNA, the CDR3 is TGTGCCAGTAGTCCCCCGGGACTGGGCTACAATGAGCAGTTCTTC.

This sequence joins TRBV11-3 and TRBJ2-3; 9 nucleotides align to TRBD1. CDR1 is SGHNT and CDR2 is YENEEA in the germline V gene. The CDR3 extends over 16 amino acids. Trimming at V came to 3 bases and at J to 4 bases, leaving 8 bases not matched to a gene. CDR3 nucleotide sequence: TGTGCCAGCAGCTTCGGGACAGGGATATATCCAGATACGCAGTATTTT. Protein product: CASSFGTGIYPDTQYF. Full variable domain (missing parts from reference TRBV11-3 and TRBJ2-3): EAGVVQSPRYKIIEKKQPVAFWCNPISGHNTLYWYLQNLGQGPELLIRYENEEAVDDSQLPKDRFSAERLKGVDSTLKIQPAELGDSAVYLCASSFGTGIYPDTQYFGPGTRLTVL.

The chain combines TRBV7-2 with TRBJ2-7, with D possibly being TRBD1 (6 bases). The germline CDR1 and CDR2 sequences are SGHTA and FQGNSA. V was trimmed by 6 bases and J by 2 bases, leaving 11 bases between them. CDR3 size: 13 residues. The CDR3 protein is CASRQGPAYEQYF. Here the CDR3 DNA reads TGTGCCAGCAGGCAGGGGCCGGCCTACGAGCAGTACTTC.

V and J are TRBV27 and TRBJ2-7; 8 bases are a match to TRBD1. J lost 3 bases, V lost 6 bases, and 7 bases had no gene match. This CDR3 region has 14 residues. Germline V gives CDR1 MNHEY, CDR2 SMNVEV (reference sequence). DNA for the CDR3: TGTGCCAGCAGACTCAGGACAGGGTTCTACGAGCAGTACTTC. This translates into CASRLRTGFYEQYF.

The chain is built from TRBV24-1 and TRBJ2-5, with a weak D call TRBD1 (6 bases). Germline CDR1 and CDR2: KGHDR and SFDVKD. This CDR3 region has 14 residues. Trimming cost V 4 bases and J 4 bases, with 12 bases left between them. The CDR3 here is CATSEPVGGETQYF. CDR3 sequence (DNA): TGTGCCACCAGTGAACCGGTAGGGGGAGAGACCCAGTACTTC.

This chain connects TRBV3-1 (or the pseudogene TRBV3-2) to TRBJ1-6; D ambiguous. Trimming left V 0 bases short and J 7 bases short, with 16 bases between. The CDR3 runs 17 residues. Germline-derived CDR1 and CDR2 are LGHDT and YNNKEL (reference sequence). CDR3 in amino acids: CASSQDRGLGENSPLHF. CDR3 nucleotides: TGTGCCAGCAGCCAAGATCGAGGTCTCGGGGAGAATTCACCCCTCCACTTT.

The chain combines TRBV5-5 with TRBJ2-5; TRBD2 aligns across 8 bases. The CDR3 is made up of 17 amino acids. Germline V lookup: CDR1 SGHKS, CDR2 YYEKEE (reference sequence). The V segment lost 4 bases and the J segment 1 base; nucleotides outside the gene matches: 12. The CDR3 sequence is CASSKPGLGPSQETQYF. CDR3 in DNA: TGTGCCAGCAGCAAACCGGGACTAGGGCCGTCCCAAGAGACCCAGTACTTC.

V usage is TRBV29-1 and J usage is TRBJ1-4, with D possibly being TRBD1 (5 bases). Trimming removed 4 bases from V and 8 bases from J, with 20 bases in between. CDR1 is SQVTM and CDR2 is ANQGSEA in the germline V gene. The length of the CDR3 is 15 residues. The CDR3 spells CSVAPGGVAGEKLFF. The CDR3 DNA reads TGCAGCGTTGCCCCCGGGGGGGTCGCGGGGGAAAAACTGTTTTTT.

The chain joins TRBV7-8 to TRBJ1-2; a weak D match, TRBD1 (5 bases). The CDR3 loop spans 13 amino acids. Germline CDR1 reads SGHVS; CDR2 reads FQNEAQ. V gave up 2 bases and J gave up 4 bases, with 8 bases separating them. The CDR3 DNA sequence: TGTGCCAGCAGCTTAAGGGGTAGCTATGGCTACACCTTC. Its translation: CASSLRGSYGYTF.

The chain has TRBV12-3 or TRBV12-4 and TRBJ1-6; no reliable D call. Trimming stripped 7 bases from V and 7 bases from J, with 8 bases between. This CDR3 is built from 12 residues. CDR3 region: CASTRQNSPLHF. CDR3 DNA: TGTGCCAGCACTCGACAAAATTCACCCCTCCACTTT.

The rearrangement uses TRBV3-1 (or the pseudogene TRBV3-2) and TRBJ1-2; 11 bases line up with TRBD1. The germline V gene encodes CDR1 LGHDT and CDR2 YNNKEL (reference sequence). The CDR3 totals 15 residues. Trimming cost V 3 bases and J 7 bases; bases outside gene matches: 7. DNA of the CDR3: TGTGCCAGCAGCCATTTGGGACAGGGGGTCTCTGGCTACACCTTC. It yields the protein CASSHLGQGVSGYTF.

CDR3: CASSKDRGHFQPQHF. The CDR3 nucleotides are TGTGCCAGCAGTAAGGACAGGGGGCATTTTCAGCCCCAGCATTTT. The rearrangement uses TRBV2 and TRBJ1-5; 11 bases match TRBD1. The CDR3 totals 15 residues. With V trimmed by 5 bases and J by 6 bases, 6 bases remained unmatched. Germline loops: CDR1 SNHLY, CDR2 FYNNEI.

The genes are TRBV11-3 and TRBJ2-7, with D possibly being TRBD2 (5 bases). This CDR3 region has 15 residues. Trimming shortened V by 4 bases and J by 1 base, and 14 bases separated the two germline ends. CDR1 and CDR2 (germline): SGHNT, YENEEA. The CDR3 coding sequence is TGTGCCAGCAGCTGGAATCGGGATGGTTCCTACGAGCAGTACTTC. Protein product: CASSWNRDGSYEQYF. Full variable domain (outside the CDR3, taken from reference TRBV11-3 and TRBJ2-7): EAGVVQSPRYKIIEKKQPVAFWCNPISGHNTLYWYLQNLGQGPELLIRYENEEAVDDSQLPKDRFSAERLKGVDSTLKIQPAELGDSAVYLCASSWNRDGSYEQYFGPGTRLTVT.

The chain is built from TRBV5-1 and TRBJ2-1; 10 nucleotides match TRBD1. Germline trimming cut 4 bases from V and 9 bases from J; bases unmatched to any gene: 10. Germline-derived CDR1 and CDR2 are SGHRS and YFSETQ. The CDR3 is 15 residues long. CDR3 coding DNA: TGCGCCAGCAGCACAACCGGGACAGGGGCCCCTGAGCAGTTCTTC. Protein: CASSTTGTGAPEQFF.

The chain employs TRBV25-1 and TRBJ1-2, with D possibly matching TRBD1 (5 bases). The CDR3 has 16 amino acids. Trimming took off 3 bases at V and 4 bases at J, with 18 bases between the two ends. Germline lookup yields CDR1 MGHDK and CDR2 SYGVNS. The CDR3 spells CASSEITGVQAYGYTF. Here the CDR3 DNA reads TGTGCCAGCAGTGAGATAACAGGTGTGCAGGCCTATGGCTACACCTTC.

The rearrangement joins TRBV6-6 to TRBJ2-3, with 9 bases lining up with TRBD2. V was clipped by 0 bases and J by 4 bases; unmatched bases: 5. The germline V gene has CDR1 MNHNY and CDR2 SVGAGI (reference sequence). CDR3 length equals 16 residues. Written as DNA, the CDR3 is TGTGCCAGCAGTTACTCGGCGGGGGGGCATCCAGATACGCAGTATTTT. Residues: CASSYSAGGHPDTQYF.